Sequencing of this TCR beta chain was carried out in a study of blood T cell repertoires in COVID-19. Study context: PBMCs, B-cell-depleted T cells, or T cells provided the cDNA or gDNA that made up the material.

Sequencing used immunoSEQ multiplex PCR; TCRdb keeps in-frame clones, though not all of them. The data hold a few hundred thousand clones, with approximately 89% observed a single time. In Cohort 3, a recovered donor had either two negative PCRs, clearance, or symptom resolution. J was trimmed by 4 bases and V by 5 bases; bases with no gene match: 5. Germline V gene data show CDR1 as KGHDR and CDR2 as SFDVKD. This CDR3 has 14 amino acids. The TCR originated in a woman aged 55-69 years who had recovered from COVID-19. This chain links TRBV24-1 with TRBJ1-1; 8 nucleotides agree with TRBD1. Material: PBMCs or T cells enriched from blood (not recorded which). This chain's CDR3 is CATSGPGGSTEAFF. CDR3 DNA: TGTGCCACCAGTGGTCCAGGGGGCAGCACTGAAGCTTTCTTT.